The 29 T cell receptor beta chains below come from one sample, sequenced in a study of brain metastases from non-small cell lung cancer. Sequencing used immunoSEQ multiplex PCR; TCRdb keeps in-frame clones, though not all of them. This sample has about 4,200 clones, with more than 80% found just once. Sequenced material: primary lung tumor tissue. The source is a donor at least 40 years old with non-small cell lung cancer.

V usage is TRBV6-5 and J usage is TRBJ2-6; D is ambiguous. This CDR3 comprises 14 residues. V lost 5 bases and J 0 bases, leaving 5 bases between the germline ends. Germline V gene data show CDR1 as MNHEY and CDR2 as SVGAGI. CDR3 residues: CASSLSSGANVLTF. The CDR3 nucleotides are TGTGCCAGCAGTCTGAGCTCTGGGGCCAACGTCCTGACTTTC.

The chain carries TRBV6-2 or TRBV6-3 and TRBJ2-5; no clear D gene. The CDR3 runs to 13 residues. Germline CDR1 and CDR2: MNHEY and SVGEGT. Trimming left V 5 bases short and J 5 bases short, with 12 bases between. This chain's CDR3 is CASSATARETQYF. CDR3 sequence (DNA): TGTGCCAGCAGTGCGACTGCTCGCGAGACCCAGTACTTC.

This chain uses TRBV5-4 with TRBJ2-1, with 13 bases fitting TRBD2. Germline values: CDR1 SGHNT, CDR2 YYREEE (reference sequence). V gave up 4 bases and J gave up 8 bases; unmatched junction bases: 9. This CDR3 comprises 16 residues. CDR3 protein: CASSPEGLAGRYEQFF. CDR3 sequence (DNA): TGTGCCAGCAGCCCTGAGGGACTAGCGGGAAGGTATGAGCAGTTCTTC. Looking up the rest from reference TRBV5-4 and TRBJ2-1 gives the full variable domain: ETGVTQSPTHLIKTRGQQVTLRCSSQSGHNTVSWYQQALGQGPQFIFQYYREEENGRGNFPPRFSGLQFPNYSSELNVNALELDDSALYLCASSPEGLAGRYEQFFGPGTRLTVL.

This clone was seen more than once but under ten times. The rearrangement links TRBV28 to TRBJ2-7; 8 bases map to TRBD1. V shed 7 bases, J shed 0 bases, and the junction held 11 bases outside the gene matches. The CDR3 totals 16 residues. CDR1 MDHEN and CDR2 SYDVKM come from the germline V gene. The CDR3 DNA sequence: TGTGCCAGCACCTTTTTCGGGACAGGCGGCTCCTACGAGCAGTACTTC. The encoded protein is CASTFFGTGGSYEQYF.

V is TRBV7-2 and J is TRBJ2-1; 7 bases map to TRBD1. With 3 bases clipped from V and 7 bases from J, the junction kept 9 bases outside the gene matches. The CDR3 is made up of 15 amino acids. Looked up from germline, CDR1 is SGHTA and CDR2 is FQGNSA. In nucleotides, the CDR3 is TGTGCCAGCAGCTTCCGACAGGGTGATAGAAATGAGCAGTTCTTC. The encoded protein is CASSFRQGDRNEQFF.

The chain recombines TRBV7-2 with TRBJ2-1; 7 positions match TRBD2. This CDR3 contains 15 residues. Germline values: CDR1 SGHTA, CDR2 FQGNSA. Trimming at V came to 8 bases and at J to 0 bases, leaving 7 bases not matched to a gene. This CDR3 reads CASCQLANSYNEQFF. CDR3 coding DNA: TGTGCCAGCTGCCAACTAGCGAACTCCTACAATGAGCAGTTCTTC.

The chain has TRBV29-1 and TRBJ2-7; maybe TRBD1 (5 bases). The CDR3 contains 14 residues. Germline V gives CDR1 SQVTM, CDR2 ANQGSEA. V was trimmed by 7 bases and J by 0 bases, leaving 16 bases between them. The CDR3 is CSAESTASSYEQYF. The CDR3 nucleotides read TGCAGCGCCGAATCGACAGCCAGCTCCTACGAGCAGTACTTC.

This chain joins TRBV27 and TRBJ2-2; TRBD2 matches 11 bases. Germline V gene data show CDR1 as MNHEY and CDR2 as SMNVEV (reference sequence). This CDR3 contains 15 residues. Trimming cost V 6 bases and J 4 bases; bases outside gene matches: 4. The chain's CDR3 is CASRLAGVTTGELFF. In nucleotides, the CDR3 is TGTGCCAGCAGACTAGCGGGAGTGACCACCGGGGAGCTGTTTTTT.

J is TRBJ1-5 and V is TRBV5-1; TRBD1 agrees at 9 bases. V shed 0 bases, J shed 7 bases, and the junction held 5 bases outside the gene matches. Germline V gives CDR1 SGHRS, CDR2 YFSETQ. The CDR3 consists of 15 residues. The CDR3 spells CASSLVGGTGQPQHF. The CDR3 DNA follows: TGCGCCAGCAGCTTGGTTGGTGGGACAGGGCAGCCCCAGCATTTT.

The J gene is TRBJ1-2, the V gene TRBV6-1; D gene uncertain. The CDR3 extends over 13 amino acids. V lost 3 bases and J lost 7, with 12 bases in between. Germline CDR1 reads MNHNS; CDR2 reads SASEGT. CDR3: CASSETGLGGYTF. As DNA, the CDR3 is TGTGCCAGCAGTGAGACGGGTTTGGGTGGCTACACCTTC.

The chain uses TRBV25-1 and TRBJ1-1, with 8 nucleotides matching TRBD1. The CDR3 has 15 residues. V trimming: 5 bases; J trimming: 3 bases; junction bases outside the gene matches: 8. Germline CDR1 and CDR2: MGHDK and SYGVNS. The CDR3 protein is CASSPLLTGDTEAFF. The CDR3 DNA reads TGTGCCAGCAGTCCCCTCCTGACAGGGGACACTGAAGCTTTCTTT. The variable domain in full, completed from reference TRBV25-1 and TRBJ1-1, reads EADIYQTPRYLVIGTGKKITLECSQTMGHDKMYWYQQDPGMELHLIHYSYGVNSTEKGDLSSESTVSRIRTEHFPLTLESARPSHTSQYLCASSPLLTGDTEAFFGQGTRLTVV.

The chain employs TRBV21-1 and TRBJ2-7; the D call TRBD1 from the table was never checked on the DNA. TRBV21-1 is reported as a pseudogene. The CDR3 is 14 residues long. CDR3 sequence: CASSTGQGAYEQYF. CDR3 nucleotide sequence: TGTGCCAGCAGCACAGGACAGGGGGCCTACGAGCAGTACTTC.

The chain links TRBV5-8 to TRBJ1-1, with unresolved D. The germline V gene has CDR1 SGHTS and CDR2 YDEGEE. V lost 4 bases and J lost 7, with 8 bases in between. The CDR3 runs to 11 residues. CDR3 in DNA: TGTGCCAGCAGCGTGGGAGATGAAGCTTTCTTT. Protein sequence: CASSVGDEAFF.

In the case of this clone: Other DNA sequences in this specimen translate into the identical CDR3. The chain links TRBV2 to TRBJ1-1; a possible D gene is TRBD1 (5 bases). The CDR3 consists of 15 residues. Germline V gives CDR1 SNHLY, CDR2 FYNNEI. V was shortened by 5 bases and J by 0 bases, with 13 bases between the two germline ends. The CDR3 sequence: CASSPDSPMNTEAFF. For the CDR3, the DNA is TGTGCCAGCAGTCCCGACAGTCCTATGAACACTGAAGCTTTCTTT.

V usage is TRBV11-2 and J usage is TRBJ2-4; 7 nucleotides agree with TRBD2. Trimming cost V 1 base and J 0 bases; bases outside gene matches: 9. Germline values: CDR1 SGHAT, CDR2 FQNNGV. CDR3 length equals 18 residues. CDR3 amino acids: CASSLVRLADIAKNIQYF. CDR3 DNA: TGTGCCAGCAGCTTAGTCCGTCTAGCGGATATAGCCAAAAACATTCAGTACTTC.

This clone was detected a few times. The V and J genes are TRBV3-1 (or the pseudogene TRBV3-2) and TRBJ2-1, with D perhaps matching TRBD2 (5 bases). V was pared by 1 base and J by 8 bases, with 12 bases between. Germline CDR1 and CDR2: LGHDT and YNNKEL (reference sequence). CDR3 length equals 14 residues. The CDR3 is CASSQGGGWDEQFF. Written as DNA, the CDR3 is TGTGCCAGCAGCCAAGGAGGCGGGTGGGATGAGCAGTTCTTC.

V and J are TRBV6-5 and TRBJ1-2; no definite D call. V was clipped by 6 bases and J by 5 bases, with 13 bases between them. CDR1 is MNHEY, CDR2 SVGAGI, per germline. CDR3 length: 13 amino acids. CDR3 coding DNA: TGTGCCAGCAGGGCACGGGGAGGGTATGGCTACACCTTC. Its protein is CASRARGGYGYTF.

The chain uses TRBV3-1 (or the pseudogene TRBV3-2) and TRBJ2-1, with a possible D match to TRBD2 (6 bases). Trimming removed 4 bases from V and 6 bases from J, with 19 bases in between. Germline CDR1 reads LGHDT; CDR2 reads YNNKEL (reference sequence). The CDR3 is made up of 16 amino acids. Here the CDR3 DNA reads TGTGCCAGCAGCCCGCTAACGGGAGTTGTTTTCAATGAGCAGTTCTTC. This translates into CASSPLTGVVFNEQFF.

The chain employs TRBV2 and TRBJ2-3; 7 bases fit TRBD1. The V gene's germline CDR1 is SNHLY and CDR2 FYNNEI. CDR3 size: 15 residues. V dropped 6 bases and J dropped 3; count of bases not matched to a gene: 9. In DNA form, the CDR3 reads TGTGCCAGCAGGGGACATTCGACAGGGACAGATACGCAGTATTTT. It codes for CASRGHSTGTDTQYF.

This rearrangement joins TRBV4-3 to TRBJ1-2, with unresolved D. Trimming cost V 1 base and J 3 bases, with 9 bases left between them. The CDR3 runs 14 residues. CDR1 and CDR2 from the germline V gene are LGHNA and YSLEER. The CDR3 sequence: CASSQGGIDYGYTF. The CDR3 DNA reads as TGCGCCAGCAGCCAAGGAGGGATCGACTATGGCTACACCTTC.

The genes are TRBV7-9 and TRBJ1-2; 9 nucleotides agree with TRBD1. CDR1 and CDR2 (germline): SEHNR, FQNEAQ (reference sequence). The J segment lost 8 bases and the V segment lost 4 bases, leaving 14 bases of the junction unmatched. The CDR3 spans 16 residues. The CDR3 region has the DNA TGTGCCAGCAGCTCCGTCCTAGGGACAGGGATTGGGGGCTACACCTTC. This encodes CASSSVLGTGIGGYTF.

V is TRBV29-1 and J is TRBJ2-5; D call uncertain. The CDR3 length is 13 residues. The V gene lost 6 bases and the J gene lost 1 base, with 12 bases spanning the gap. Germline values: CDR1 SQVTM, CDR2 ANQGSEA. The CDR3 is CSVCWRFQETQYF. CDR3 sequence (DNA): TGCAGCGTGTGCTGGCGGTTCCAAGAGACCCAGTACTTC.

The rearrangement links TRBV6-5 to TRBJ2-5, with a possible D match to TRBD1 (6 bases). The CDR3 totals 14 residues. Germline CDR1 MNHEY, CDR2 SVGAGI. V shed 6 bases and J shed 5 bases, with 16 bases lying between them. Here the CDR3 reads CASSSRGTGETQYF. CDR3 coding DNA: TGTGCCAGCAGCTCCAGGGGCACGGGCGAGACCCAGTACTTC.

The chain combines TRBV28 with TRBJ1-5; weak D call: TRBD1 (5 bases). Germline V gives CDR1 MDHEN, CDR2 SYDVKM. CDR3 length equals 15 residues. V shed 1 base and J shed 7 bases, with 14 bases lying between them. This CDR3 reads CASSLLGQGGQPQHF. CDR3 nucleotides: TGTGCCAGCAGTTTATTGGGGCAGGGAGGACAGCCCCAGCATTTT.

In DNA, the CDR3 is TGCGCCAGCAGTGACAGGGGGCGTAACTATGGCTACACCTTC. This translates into CASSDRGRNYGYTF. The rearrangement joins TRBV10-2 to TRBJ1-2; 8 bases map to TRBD1. In germline, CDR1 is WSHSY, CDR2 SAAADI. The CDR3 totals 14 residues. Losses at the gene ends were 3 bases for V and 1 base for J; bases not matched to a gene: 1.

The genes are TRBV5-6 and TRBJ2-4; TRBD1 agrees at 7 bases. V dropped 1 base and J dropped 8; count of bases not matched to a gene: 6. Germline loops: CDR1 SGHDT, CDR2 YYEEEE. The CDR3 is 14 residues long. CDR3 in amino acids: CASSLTQGRDIQYF. In nucleotides, the CDR3 is TGTGCCAGCAGCTTGACACAGGGGAGAGACATTCAGTACTTC.

The chain recombines TRBV7-9 with TRBJ2-1; D remains unclear. This CDR3 has 17 residues. Trimming stripped 8 bases from V and 9 bases from J, with 29 bases between. Germline lookup yields CDR1 SEHNR and CDR2 FQNEAQ (reference sequence). DNA of the CDR3: TGTGCCAGCCCCCCCCCAGAGGCAGAAGGACGTCGTGCTGAGCAGTTCTTC. Amino acid sequence: CASPPPEAEGRRAEQFF. The whole variable domain, filled in from reference TRBV7-9 and TRBJ2-1, reads DTGVSQNPRHKITKRGQNVTFRCDPISEHNRLYWYRQTLGQGPEFLTYFQNEAQLEKSRLLSDRFSAERPKGSFSTLEIQRTEQGDSAMYLCASPPPEAEGRRAEQFFGPGTRLTVL.

This chain connects TRBV27 to TRBJ2-7; no reliable D call. Deletions cut 8 bases from V and 3 bases from J, with 5 bases between. CDR3 size: 10 residues. Germline assignment: CDR1 MNHEY and CDR2 SMNVEV (reference sequence). Here the CDR3 reads CASGNYEQYF. In nucleotides, the CDR3 is TGTGCCAGCGGAAACTACGAGCAGTACTTC.

V and J are TRBV7-9 and TRBJ2-1; no reliable D call. This CDR3 spans 16 amino acids. V lost 4 bases and J lost 6, with 19 bases in between. CDR1 SEHNR and CDR2 FQNEAQ come from the germline V gene (reference sequence). CDR3 sequence: CASSSKSQRNGNEQFF. The CDR3 DNA reads TGTGCCAGCAGCTCTAAAAGCCAAAGAAACGGCAATGAGCAGTTCTTC.